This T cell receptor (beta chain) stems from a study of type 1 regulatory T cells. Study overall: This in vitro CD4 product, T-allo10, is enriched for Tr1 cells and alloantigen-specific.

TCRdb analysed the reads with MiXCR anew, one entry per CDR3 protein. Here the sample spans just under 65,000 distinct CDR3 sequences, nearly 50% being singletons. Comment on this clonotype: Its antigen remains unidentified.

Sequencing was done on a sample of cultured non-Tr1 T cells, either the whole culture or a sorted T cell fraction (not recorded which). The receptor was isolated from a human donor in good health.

The CDR3 is CASRGRTGGSNQPQHF. The CDR3 DNA sequence: TGTGCCAGCCGCGGTAGGACAGGGGGGAGCAATCAGCCCCAGCATTTT. The chain employs TRBV27 and TRBJ1-5, with 10 bases fitting TRBD1. The CDR3 totals 16 residues. The V gene end was trimmed by 8 bases and the J gene end by 1 base; junction bases not matched to a gene: 8. Germline V gene lookup returns CDR1 MNHEY and CDR2 SMNVEV (reference sequence).